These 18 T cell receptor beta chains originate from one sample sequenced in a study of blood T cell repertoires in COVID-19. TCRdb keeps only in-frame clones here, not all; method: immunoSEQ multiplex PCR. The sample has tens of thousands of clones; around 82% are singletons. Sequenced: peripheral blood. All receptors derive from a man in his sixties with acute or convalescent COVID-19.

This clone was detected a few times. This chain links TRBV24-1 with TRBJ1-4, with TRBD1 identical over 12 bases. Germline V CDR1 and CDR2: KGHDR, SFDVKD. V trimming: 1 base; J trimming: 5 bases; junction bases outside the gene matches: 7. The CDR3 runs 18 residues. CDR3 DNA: TGTGCCACCAGTGATTTTCGGGACAGGGGGCATAGGAATGAAAAACTGTTTTTT. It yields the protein CATSDFRDRGHRNEKLFF.

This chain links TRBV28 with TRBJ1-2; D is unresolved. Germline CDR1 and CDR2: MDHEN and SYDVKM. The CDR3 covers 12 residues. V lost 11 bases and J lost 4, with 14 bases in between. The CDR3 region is CAGGATFYGYTF. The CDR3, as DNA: TGTGCCGGAGGTGCAACTTTCTATGGCTACACCTTC.

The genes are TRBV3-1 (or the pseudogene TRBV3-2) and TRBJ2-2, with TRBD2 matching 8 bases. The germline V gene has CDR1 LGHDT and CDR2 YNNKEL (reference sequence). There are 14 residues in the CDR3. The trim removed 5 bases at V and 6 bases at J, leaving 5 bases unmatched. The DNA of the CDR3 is TGTGCCAGCAGCTTCGGGAGGGAGGCCGGGGAGCTGTTTTTT. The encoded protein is CASSFGREAGELFF.

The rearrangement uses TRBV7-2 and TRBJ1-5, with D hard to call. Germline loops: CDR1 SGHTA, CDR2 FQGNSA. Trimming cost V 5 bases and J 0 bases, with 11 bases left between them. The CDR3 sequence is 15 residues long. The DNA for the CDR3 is TGTGCCAGCAGCCCACAGCCCGATAGCAATCAGCCCCAGCATTTT. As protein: CASSPQPDSNQPQHF.

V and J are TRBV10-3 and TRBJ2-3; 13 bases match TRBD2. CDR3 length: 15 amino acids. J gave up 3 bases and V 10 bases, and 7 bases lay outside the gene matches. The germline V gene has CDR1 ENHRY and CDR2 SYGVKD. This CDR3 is CATTRLAGGTDTQYF. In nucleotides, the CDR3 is TGTGCCACCACTAGACTAGCGGGGGGTACAGATACGCAGTATTTT.

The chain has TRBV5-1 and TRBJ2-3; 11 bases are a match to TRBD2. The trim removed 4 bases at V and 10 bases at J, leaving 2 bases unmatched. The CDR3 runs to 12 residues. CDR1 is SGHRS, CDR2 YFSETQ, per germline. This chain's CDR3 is CASSNSGGAQYF. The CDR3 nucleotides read TGCGCCAGCAGCAATAGCGGGGGGGCGCAGTATTTT.

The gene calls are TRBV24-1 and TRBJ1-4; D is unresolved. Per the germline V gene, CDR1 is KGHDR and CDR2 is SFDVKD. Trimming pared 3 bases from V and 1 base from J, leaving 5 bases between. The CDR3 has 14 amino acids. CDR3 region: CATSDPGTNEKLFF. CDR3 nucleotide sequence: TGTGCCACCAGTGATCCGGGAACTAATGAAAAACTGTTTTTT.

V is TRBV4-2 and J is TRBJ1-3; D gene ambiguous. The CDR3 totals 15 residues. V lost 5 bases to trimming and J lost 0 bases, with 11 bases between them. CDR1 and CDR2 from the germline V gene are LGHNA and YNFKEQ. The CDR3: CASSWEDSSGNTIYF. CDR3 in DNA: TGTGCCAGCAGCTGGGAGGACTCCTCTGGAAACACCATATATTTT.

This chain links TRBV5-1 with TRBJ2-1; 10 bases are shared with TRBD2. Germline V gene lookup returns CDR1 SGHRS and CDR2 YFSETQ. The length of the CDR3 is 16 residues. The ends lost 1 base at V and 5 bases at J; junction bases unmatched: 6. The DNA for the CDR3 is TGCGCCAGCAGCTTGCAACTAGCGGGGTGGAACAATGAGCAGTTCTTC. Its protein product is CASSLQLAGWNNEQFF.

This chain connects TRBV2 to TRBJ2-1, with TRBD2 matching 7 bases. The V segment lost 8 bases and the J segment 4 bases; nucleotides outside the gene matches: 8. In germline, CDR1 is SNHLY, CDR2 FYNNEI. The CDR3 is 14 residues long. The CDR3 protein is CASDRTRTYNEQFF. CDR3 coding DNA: TGTGCCAGCGATCGGACTAGAACGTACAATGAGCAGTTCTTC.

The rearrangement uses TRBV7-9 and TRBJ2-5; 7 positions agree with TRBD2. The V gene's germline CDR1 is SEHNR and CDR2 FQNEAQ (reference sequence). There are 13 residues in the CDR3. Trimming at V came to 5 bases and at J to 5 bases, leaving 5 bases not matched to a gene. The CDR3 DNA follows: TGTGCCAGCAGCCTCGGGGGGTGGGAGACCCAGTACTTC. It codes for CASSLGGWETQYF.

CDR3 sequence: CSASRGRALNEQFF. The CDR3 DNA sequence: TGCAGTGCTAGTCGCGGGAGGGCCTTGAATGAGCAGTTCTTC. The rearrangement joins TRBV20-1 to TRBJ2-1; 9 bases are a match to TRBD2. With 3 bases clipped from V and 7 bases from J, the junction kept 7 bases outside the gene matches. CDR1 and CDR2 (germline): DFQATT, SNEGSKA (reference sequence). The CDR3 extends over 14 amino acids.

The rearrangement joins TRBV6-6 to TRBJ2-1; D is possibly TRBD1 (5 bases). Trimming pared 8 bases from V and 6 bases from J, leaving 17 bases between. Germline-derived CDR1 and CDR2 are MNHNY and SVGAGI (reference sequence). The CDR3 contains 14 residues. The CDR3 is CASLTALGGNEQFF. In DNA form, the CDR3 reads TGTGCCAGCTTGACAGCTCTAGGTGGCAATGAGCAGTTCTTC.

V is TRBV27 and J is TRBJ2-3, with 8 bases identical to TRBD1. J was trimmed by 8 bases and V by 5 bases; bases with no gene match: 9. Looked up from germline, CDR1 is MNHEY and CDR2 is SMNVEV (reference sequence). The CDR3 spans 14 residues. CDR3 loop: CASSGTGTQGTQYF. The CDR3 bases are TGTGCCAGCAGTGGGACAGGCACCCAAGGTACGCAGTATTTT.

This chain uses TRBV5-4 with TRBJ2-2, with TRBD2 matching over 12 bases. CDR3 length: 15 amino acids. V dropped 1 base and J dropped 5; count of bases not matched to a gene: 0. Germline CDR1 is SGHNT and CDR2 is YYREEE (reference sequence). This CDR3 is CASSLTSGGTGELFF. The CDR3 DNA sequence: TGTGCCAGCAGCTTGACTAGCGGGGGGACCGGGGAGCTGTTTTTT. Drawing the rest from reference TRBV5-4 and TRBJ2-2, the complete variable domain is ETGVTQSPTHLIKTRGQQVTLRCSSQSGHNTVSWYQQALGQGPQFIFQYYREEENGRGNFPPRFSGLQFPNYSSELNVNALELDDSALYLCASSLTSGGTGELFFGEGSRLTVL.

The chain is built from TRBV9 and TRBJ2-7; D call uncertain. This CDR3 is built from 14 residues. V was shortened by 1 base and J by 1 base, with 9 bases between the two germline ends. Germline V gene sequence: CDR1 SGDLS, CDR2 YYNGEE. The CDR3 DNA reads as TGTGCCAGCAGCGTACGCCCGGAGTCCTACGAGCAGTACTTC. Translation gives CASSVRPESYEQYF.

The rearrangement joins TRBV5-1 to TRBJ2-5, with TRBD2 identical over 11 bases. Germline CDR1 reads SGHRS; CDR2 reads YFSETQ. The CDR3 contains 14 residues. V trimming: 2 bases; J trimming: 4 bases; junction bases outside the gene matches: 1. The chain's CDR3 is CASSFTSGRETQYF. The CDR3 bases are TGCGCCAGCAGCTTTACTAGCGGGAGAGAGACCCAGTACTTC.

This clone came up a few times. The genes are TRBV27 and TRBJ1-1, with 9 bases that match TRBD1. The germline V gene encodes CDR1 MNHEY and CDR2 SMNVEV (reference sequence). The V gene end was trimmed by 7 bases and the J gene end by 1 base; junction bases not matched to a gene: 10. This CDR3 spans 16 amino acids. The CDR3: CASTPGQGISNTEAFF. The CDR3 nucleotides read TGTGCCAGCACTCCCGGACAGGGGATTTCGAACACTGAAGCTTTCTTT.